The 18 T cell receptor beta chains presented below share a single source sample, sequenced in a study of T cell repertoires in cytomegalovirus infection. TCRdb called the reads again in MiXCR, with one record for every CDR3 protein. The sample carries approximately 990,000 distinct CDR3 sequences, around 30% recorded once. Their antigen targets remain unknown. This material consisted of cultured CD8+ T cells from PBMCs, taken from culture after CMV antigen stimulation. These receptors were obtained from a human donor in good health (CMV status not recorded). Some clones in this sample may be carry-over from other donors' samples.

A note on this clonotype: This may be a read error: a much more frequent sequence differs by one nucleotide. CDR3 bases: TGTGCCAACAGGAGGGCGGGAACCAACTATGGCTACACCTTC. This encodes CANRRAGTNYGYTF. This chain joins TRBV7-9 and TRBJ1-2, with a weak D call TRBD1 (5 bases). The V end was cut by 10 bases, the J end by 2 bases, with 17 bases between. This CDR3 has 14 residues. Germline CDR1 and CDR2: SEHNR and FQNEAQ (reference sequence).

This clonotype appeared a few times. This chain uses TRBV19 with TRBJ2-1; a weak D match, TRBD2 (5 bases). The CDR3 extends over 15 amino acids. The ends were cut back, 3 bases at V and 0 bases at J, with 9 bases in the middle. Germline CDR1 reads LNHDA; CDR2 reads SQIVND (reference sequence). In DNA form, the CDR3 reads TGTGCCAGTAGTATGAAGCGGAGCTCCTACAATGAGCAGTTCTTC. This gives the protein CASSMKRSSYNEQFF. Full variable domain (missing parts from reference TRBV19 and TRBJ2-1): DGGITQSPKYLFRKEGQNVTLSCEQNLNHDAMYWYRQDPGQGLRLIYYSQIVNDFQKGDIAEGYSVSREKKESFPLTVTSAQKNPTAFYLCASSMKRSSYNEQFFGPGTRLTVL.

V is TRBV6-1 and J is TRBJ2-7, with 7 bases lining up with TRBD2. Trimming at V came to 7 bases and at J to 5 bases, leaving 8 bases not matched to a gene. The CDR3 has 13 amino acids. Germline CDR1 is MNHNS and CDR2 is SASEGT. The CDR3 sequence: CASNDPGRDEQYV. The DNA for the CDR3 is TGTGCCAGCAATGACCCAGGGAGGGACGAGCAGTACGTC.

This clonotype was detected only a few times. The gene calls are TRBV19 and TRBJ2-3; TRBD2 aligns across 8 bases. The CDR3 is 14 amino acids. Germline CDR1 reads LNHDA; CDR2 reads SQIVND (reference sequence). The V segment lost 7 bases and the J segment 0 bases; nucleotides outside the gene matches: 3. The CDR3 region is CASTGGGSTDTQYF. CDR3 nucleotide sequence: TGTGCCAGTACCGGGGGGGGAAGCACAGATACGCAGTATTTT.

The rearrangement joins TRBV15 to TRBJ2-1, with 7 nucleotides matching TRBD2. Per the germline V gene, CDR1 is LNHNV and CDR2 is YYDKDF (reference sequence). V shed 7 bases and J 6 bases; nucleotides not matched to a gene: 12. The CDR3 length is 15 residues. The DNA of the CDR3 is TGTGCCACCACCATCGCTGCGGGGGTGGGCAATGAGCAGTTCTTC. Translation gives CATTIAAGVGNEQFF.

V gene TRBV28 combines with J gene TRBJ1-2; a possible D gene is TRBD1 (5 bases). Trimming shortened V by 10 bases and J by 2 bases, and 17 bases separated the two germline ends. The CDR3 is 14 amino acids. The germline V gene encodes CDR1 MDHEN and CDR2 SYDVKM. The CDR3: CATLSWAGNYGYTF. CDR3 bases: TGTGCCACCCTCTCCTGGGCAGGGAACTATGGCTACACCTTC.

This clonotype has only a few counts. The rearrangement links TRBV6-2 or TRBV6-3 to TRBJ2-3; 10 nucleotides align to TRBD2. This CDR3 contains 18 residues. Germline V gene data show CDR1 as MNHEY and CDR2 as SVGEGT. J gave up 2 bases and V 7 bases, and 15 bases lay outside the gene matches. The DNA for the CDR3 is TGTGCCAGCAACCTCCGACTAGCGGGCGGAAGTGACACAGATACGCAGTATTTT. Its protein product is CASNLRLAGGSDTDTQYF.

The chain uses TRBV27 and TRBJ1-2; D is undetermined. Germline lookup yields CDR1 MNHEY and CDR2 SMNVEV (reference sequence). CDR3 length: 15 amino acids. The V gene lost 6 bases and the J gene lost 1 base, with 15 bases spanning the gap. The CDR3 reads CASSITRQNNYGYTF. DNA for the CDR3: TGTGCCAGCAGCATTACCAGGCAAAATAACTATGGCTACACCTTC.

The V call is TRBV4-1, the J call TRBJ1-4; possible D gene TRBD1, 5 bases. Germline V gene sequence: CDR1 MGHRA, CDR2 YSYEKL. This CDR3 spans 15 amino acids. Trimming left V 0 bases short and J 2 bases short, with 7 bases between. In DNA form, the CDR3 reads TGCGCCAGCAGCCAAGATCAGGGTACTAATGAAAAACTGTTTTTT. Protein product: CASSQDQGTNEKLFF.

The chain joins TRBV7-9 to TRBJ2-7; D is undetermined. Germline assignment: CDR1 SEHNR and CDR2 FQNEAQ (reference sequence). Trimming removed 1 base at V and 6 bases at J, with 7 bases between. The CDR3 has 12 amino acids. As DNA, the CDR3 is TGTGCCAGCAGCTTAGTGGGTGTCGAGCAGTACGTC. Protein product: CASSLVGVEQYV.

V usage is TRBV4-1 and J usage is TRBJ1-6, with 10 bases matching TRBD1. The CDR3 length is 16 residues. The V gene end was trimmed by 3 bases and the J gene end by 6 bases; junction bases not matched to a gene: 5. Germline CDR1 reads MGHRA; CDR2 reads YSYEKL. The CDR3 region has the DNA TGCGCCAGCAGCCAGGGACAGGGGAATTCTAATTCACCCCTCCACTTT. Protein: CASSQGQGNSNSPLHF.

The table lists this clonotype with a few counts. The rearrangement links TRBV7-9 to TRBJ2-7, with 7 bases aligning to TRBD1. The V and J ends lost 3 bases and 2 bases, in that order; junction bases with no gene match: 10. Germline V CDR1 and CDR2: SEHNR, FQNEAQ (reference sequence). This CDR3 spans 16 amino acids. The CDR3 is CASSFRQGSETYEQYF. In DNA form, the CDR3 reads TGTGCCAGCAGCTTTCGACAGGGCTCAGAAACCTACGAGCAGTACTTC.

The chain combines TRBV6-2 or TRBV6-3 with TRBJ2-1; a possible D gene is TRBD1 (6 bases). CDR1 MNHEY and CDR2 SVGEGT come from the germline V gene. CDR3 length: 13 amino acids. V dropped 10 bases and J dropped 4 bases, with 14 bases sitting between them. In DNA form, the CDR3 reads TGTGCCAACAGAAAACAGGGTTACAATGAGCAGTTCTTC. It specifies CANRKQGYNEQFF.

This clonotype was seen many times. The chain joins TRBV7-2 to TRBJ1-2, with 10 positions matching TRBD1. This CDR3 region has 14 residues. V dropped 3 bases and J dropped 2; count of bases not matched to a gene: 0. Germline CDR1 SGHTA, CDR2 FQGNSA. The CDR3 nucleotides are TGTGCCAGCAGCTTGGACAGGGGGAACTATGGCTACACCTTC. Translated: CASSLDRGNYGYTF.

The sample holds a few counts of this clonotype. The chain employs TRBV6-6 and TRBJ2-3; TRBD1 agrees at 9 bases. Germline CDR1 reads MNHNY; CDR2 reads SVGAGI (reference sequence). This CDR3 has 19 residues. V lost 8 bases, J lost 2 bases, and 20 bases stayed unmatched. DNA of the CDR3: TGTGCCAGCGTCGCCGGGACAGGGCCAATATTAGGGGTCACAGATACGCAGTATTTT. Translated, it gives CASVAGTGPILGVTDTQYF.

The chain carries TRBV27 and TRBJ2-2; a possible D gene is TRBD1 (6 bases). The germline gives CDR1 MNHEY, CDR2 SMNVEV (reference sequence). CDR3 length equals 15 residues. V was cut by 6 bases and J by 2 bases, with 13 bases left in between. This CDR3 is CASRPGTYNTGELFF. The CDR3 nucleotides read TGTGCCAGCAGGCCCGGGACATATAACACCGGGGAGCTGTTTTTT.

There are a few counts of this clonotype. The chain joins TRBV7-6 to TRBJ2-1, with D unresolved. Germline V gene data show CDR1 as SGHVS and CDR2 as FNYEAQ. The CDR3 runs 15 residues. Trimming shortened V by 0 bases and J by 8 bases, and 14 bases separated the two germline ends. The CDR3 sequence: CASSLAGRVSDEQFF. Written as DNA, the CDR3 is TGTGCCAGCAGCTTAGCGGGCAGAGTAAGCGATGAGCAGTTCTTC.

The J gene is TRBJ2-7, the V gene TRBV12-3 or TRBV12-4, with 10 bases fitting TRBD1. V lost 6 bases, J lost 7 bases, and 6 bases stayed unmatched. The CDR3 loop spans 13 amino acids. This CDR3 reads CASSPGTGVEQYF. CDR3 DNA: TGTGCCAGCAGCCCCGGGACAGGGGTAGAGCAGTACTTC.